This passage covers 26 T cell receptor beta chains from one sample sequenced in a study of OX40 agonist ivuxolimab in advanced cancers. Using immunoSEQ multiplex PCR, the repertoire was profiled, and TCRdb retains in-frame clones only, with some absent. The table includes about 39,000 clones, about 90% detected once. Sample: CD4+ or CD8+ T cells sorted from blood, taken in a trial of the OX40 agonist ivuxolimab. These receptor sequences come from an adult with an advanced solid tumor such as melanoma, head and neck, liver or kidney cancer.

The CDR3 DNA sequence: TGCGCCAGCAGCTTGGAGACAGGGGGCAAGGGAGGCTACACCTTC. It specifies CASSLETGGKGGYTF. This chain joins TRBV5-1 and TRBJ1-2; TRBD1 matches at 10 bases. Trimming cost V 0 bases and J 8 bases; bases outside gene matches: 7. Germline lookup yields CDR1 SGHRS and CDR2 YFSETQ. CDR3 length equals 15 residues.

The chain's CDR3 is CASSLAGTPETDTQYF. For the CDR3, the DNA is TGTGCCAGCAGCTTAGCCGGGACACCGGAGACAGATACGCAGTATTTT. This sequence joins TRBV7-9 and TRBJ2-3; possible D gene TRBD1, 6 bases. Trimming pared 0 bases from V and 3 bases from J, leaving 13 bases between. The CDR3 is 16 residues long. Germline V gene sequence: CDR1 SEHNR, CDR2 FQNEAQ (reference sequence). Together with reference TRBV7-9 and TRBJ2-3, the CDR3 gives the full variable domain: DTGVSQNPRHKITKRGQNVTFRCDPISEHNRLYWYRQTLGQGPEFLTYFQNEAQLEKSRLLSDRFSAERPKGSFSTLEIQRTEQGDSAMYLCASSLAGTPETDTQYFGPGTRLTVL.

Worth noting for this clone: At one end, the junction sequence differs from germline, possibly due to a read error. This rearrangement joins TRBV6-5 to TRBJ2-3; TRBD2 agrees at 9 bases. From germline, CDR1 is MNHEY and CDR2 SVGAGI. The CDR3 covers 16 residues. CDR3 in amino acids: CASSSTSGVITDTQYF. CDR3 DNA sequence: TGTGCCAGTAGTTCGACTAGCGGTGTGATCACAGATACGCAGTATTTT.

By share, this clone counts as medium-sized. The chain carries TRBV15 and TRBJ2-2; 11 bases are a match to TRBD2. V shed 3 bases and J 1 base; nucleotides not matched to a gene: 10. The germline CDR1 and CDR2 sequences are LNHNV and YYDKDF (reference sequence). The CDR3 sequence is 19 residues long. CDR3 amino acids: CATSSLLGGTSGNTGELFF. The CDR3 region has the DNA TGTGCCACCAGCAGTTTACTGGGCGGGACTAGCGGGAACACCGGGGAGCTGTTTTTT.

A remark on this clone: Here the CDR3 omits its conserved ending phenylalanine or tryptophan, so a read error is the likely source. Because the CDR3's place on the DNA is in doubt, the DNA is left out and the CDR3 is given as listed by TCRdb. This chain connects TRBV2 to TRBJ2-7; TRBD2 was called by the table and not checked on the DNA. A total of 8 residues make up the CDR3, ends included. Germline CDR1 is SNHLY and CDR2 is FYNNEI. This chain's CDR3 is CASEPTSL.

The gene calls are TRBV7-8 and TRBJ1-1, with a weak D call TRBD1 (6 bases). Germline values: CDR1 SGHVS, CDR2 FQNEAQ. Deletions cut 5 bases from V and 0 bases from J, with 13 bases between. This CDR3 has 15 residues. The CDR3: CASSPGGRLNTEAFF. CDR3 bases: TGTGCCAGCAGCCCGGGGGGCAGATTGAACACTGAAGCTTTCTTT.

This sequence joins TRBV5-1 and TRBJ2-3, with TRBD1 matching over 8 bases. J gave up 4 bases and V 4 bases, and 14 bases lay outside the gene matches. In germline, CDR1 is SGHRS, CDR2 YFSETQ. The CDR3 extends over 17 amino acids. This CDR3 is CASSLRTTGTGADTQYF. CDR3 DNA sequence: TGCGCCAGCAGCCTCCGAACGACCGGGACAGGCGCAGATACGCAGTATTTT.

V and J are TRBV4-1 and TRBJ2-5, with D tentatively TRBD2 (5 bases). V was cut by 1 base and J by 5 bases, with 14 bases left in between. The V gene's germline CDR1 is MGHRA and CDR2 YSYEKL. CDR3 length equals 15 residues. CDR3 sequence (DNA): TGCGCCAGCAGCCAAGCTTTTAGCGAGAGGGAGACCCAGTACTTC. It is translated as CASSQAFSERETQYF.

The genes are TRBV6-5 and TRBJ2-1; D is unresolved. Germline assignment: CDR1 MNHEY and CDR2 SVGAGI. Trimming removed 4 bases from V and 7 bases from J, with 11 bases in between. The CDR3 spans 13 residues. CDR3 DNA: TGTGCCAGCAGTTTGTCAATGGGGAATGAGCAGTTCTTC. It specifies CASSLSMGNEQFF.

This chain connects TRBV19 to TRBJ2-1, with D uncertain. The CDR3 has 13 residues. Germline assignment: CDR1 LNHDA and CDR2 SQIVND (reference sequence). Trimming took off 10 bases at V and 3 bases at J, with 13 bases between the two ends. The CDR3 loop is CAISRAYYNEQFF. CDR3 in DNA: TGTGCCATCAGCCGGGCCTACTACAATGAGCAGTTCTTC.

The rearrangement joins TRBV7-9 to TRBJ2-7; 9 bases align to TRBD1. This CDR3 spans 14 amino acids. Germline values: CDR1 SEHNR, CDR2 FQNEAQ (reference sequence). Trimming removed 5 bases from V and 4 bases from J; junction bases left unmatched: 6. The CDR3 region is CASSDRTGVYEQYF. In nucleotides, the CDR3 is TGTGCCAGCAGCGACCGGACAGGGGTGTACGAGCAGTACTTC.

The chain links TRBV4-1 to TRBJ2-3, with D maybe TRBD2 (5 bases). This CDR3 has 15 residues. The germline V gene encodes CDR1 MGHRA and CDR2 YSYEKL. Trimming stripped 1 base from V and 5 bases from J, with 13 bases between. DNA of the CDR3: TGCGCCAGCAGCCAAGTTGGGCTAGCCGGAGATACGCAGTATTTT. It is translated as CASSQVGLAGDTQYF.

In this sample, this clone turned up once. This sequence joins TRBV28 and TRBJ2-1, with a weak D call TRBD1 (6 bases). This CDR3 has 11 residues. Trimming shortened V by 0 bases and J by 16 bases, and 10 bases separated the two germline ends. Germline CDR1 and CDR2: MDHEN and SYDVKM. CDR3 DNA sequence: TGTGCCAGCAGTTTATGGGGGGCCGCTTTCTTC. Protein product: CASSLWGAAFF.

DNA of the CDR3: TGTGCCAGCAGCTTGGGACAGGGGGCGCCTGAAGCTTTCTTT. Its protein product is CASSLGQGAPEAFF. The V call is TRBV5-8, the J call TRBJ1-1; 10 bases agree with TRBD1. V was pared by 0 bases and J by 6 bases, with 2 bases of the junction left unmatched. From germline, CDR1 is SGHTS and CDR2 YDEGEE. CDR3 length: 14 residues. The full variable domain, rest sourced from reference TRBV5-8 and TRBJ1-1, is EAGVTQSPTHLIKTRGQQATLRCSPISGHTSVYWYQQALGLGLQFLLWYDEGEERNRGNFPPRFSGRQFPNYSSELNVNALELEDSALYLCASSLGQGAPEAFFGQGTRLTVV.

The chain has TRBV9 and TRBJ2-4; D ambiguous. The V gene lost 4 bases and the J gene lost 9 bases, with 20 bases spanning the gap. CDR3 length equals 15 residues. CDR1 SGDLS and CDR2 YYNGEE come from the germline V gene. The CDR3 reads CASSPPHDLQGIQYF. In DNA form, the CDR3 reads TGTGCCAGCAGCCCCCCCCATGACCTCCAAGGCATTCAGTACTTC.

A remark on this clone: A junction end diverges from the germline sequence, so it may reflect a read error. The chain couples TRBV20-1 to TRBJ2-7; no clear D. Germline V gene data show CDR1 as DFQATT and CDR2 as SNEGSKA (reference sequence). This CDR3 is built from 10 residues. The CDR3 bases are TGCAGTGCTGCCATGCCTGAGCGGTACTTC. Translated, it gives CSAAMPERYF.

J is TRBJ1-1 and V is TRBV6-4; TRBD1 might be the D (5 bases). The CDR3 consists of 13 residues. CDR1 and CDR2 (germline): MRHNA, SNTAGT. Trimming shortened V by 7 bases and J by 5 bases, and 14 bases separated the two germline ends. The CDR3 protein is CASTYRGGTEAFF. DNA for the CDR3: TGTGCCAGCACCTATCGGGGGGGGACTGAAGCTTTCTTT.

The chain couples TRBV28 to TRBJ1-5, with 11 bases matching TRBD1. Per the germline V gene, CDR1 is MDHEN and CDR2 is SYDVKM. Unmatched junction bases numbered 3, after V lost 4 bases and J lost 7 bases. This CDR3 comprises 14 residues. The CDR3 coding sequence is TGTGCCAGCAGTTCGGGACAGGGGGTCCAGCCCCAGCATTTT. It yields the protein CASSSGQGVQPQHF.

Written as DNA, the CDR3 is TGTGCCAGCTGGCAGGGAGCTGGAAACACCATATATTTT. Translating gives CASWQGAGNTIYF. The gene calls are TRBV18 and TRBJ1-3; D is possibly TRBD1 (5 bases). Trimming took 7 bases from V and 2 from J, leaving 9 bases between them. There are 13 residues in the CDR3. Germline lookup yields CDR1 KGHSH and CDR2 LQKENI.

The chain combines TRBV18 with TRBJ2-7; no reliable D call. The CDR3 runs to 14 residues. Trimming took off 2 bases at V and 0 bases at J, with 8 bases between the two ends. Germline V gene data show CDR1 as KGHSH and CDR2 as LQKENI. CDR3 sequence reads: CASSPNPDSYEQYF. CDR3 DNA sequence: TGTGCCAGCTCACCAAACCCCGACTCCTACGAGCAGTACTTC.

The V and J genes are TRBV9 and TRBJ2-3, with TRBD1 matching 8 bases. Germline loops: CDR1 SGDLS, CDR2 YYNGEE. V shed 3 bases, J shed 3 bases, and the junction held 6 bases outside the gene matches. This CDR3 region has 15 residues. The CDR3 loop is CASSDQGAGTDTQYF. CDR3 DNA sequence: TGTGCCAGCAGCGACCAGGGGGCGGGAACAGATACGCAGTATTTT. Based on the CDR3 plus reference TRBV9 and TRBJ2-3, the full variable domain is DSGVTQTPKHLITATGQRVTLRCSPRSGDLSVYWYQQSLDQGLQFLIQYYNGEERAKGNILERFSAQQFPDLHSELNLSSLELGDSALYFCASSDQGAGTDTQYFGPGTRLTVL.

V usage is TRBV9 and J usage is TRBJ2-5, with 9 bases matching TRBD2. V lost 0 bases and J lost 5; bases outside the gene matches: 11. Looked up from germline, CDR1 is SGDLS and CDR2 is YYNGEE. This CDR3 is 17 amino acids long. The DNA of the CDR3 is TGTGCCAGCAGCGTAGAGGTAGCGGGAGCAAAAGGGGAGACCCAGTACTTC. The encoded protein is CASSVEVAGAKGETQYF.

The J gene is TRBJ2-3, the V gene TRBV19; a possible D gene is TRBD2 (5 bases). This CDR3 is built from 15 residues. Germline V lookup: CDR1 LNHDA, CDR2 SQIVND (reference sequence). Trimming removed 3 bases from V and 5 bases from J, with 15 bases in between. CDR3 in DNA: TGTGCCAGTAGTATTGGGGTGGGAGTTGGAGATACGCAGTATTTT. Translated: CASSIGVGVGDTQYF.

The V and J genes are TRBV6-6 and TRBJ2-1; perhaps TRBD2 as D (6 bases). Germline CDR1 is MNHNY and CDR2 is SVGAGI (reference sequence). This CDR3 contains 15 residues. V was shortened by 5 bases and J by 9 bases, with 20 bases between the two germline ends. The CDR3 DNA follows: TGTGCCAGCAGTGGCCCGAGCGGGTTTAACAGTGAGCAGTTCTTC. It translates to CASSGPSGFNSEQFF.

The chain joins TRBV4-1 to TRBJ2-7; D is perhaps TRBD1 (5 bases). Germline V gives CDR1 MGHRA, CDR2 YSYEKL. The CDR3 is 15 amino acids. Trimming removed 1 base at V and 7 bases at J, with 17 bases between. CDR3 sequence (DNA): TGCGCCAGCAGCCAAGGGTACCGACAGCTCCAGGAGCAGTACTTC. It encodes CASSQGYRQLQEQYF.

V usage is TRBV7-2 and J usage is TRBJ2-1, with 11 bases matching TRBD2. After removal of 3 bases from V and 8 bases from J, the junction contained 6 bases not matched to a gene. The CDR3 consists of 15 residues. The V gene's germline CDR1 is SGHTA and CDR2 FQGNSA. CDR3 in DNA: TGTGCCAGCAGCTTTAGCGGGAGGGCCTTAGATGAGCAGTTCTTC. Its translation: CASSFSGRALDEQFF.